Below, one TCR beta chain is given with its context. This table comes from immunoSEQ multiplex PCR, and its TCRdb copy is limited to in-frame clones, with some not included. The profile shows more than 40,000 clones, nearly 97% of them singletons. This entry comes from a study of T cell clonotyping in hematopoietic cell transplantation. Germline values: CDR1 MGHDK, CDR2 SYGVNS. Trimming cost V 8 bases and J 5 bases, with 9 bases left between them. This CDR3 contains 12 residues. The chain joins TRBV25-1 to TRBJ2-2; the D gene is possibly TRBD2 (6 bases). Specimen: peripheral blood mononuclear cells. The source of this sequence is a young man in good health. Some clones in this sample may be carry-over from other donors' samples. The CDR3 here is CASAGLTGELFF. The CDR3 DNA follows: TGTGCCAGCGCGGGACTTACCGGGGAGCTGTTTTTT.